This TCR beta chain emerged from a study of T cells in localized non-small cell lung cancer. Overall study findings and caveats: Out of the top 100 tumor clones, a median about 58 were seen in adjacent lung. Uninvolved neighboring lung showed the greatest T cell clonality, exceeding tumor.

In the case of this clone: Its antigen remains unidentified.

Germline trimming cut 5 bases from V and 3 bases from J; bases unmatched to any gene: 5. The CDR3 extends over 15 amino acids. Germline V gives CDR1 SGHAT, CDR2 FQDESV (reference sequence). Assay used: immunoSEQ multiplex PCR; TCRdb lists only in-frame clones, some missing. Here the sample spans about 19,000 clones, 91% being singletons. This receptor was identified in a woman aged 40-75 years with stage I lung adenocarcinoma. The chain uses TRBV11-1 and TRBJ2-5; TRBD2 agrees at 11 bases. Source: peripheral blood, taken before any cancer treatment. DNA for the CDR3: TGTGCCAGCAGCCGAACACTAGCGGGAGAAGAGACCCAGTACTTC. The encoded protein is CASSRTLAGEETQYF.